This passage covers 26 T cell receptor beta chains from one sample sequenced in a study of identical twins. TCRdb passed the 5' RACE reads through MiXCR, listing each CDR3 protein once. In the table there are some 260,000 distinct CDR3 sequences, roughly an eighth of which are singletons. Specimen: memory (CD45RO+) T cells sorted from blood. The source is a woman between 18 and 29 years old in good health.

This clonotype has more than one count but fewer than ten. The V and J genes are TRBV12-3 or TRBV12-4 and TRBJ2-1, with D maybe TRBD2 (5 bases). V dropped 5 bases and J dropped 8 bases, with 10 bases sitting between them. This CDR3 has 12 residues. The CDR3 spells CASSRRQDEQFF. In DNA, the CDR3 is TGTGCCAGCAGTCGGAGGCAGGATGAGCAGTTCTTC.

This clonotype was found many times. This chain uses TRBV20-1 with TRBJ2-4; 7 bases line up with TRBD2. Trimming took 1 base from V and 2 from J; bases not matched to a gene: 2. CDR1 DFQATT and CDR2 SNEGSKA come from the germline V gene (reference sequence). The CDR3 is 14 amino acids. The CDR3 sequence is CSARAGGPKNIQYF. CDR3 in DNA: TGCAGTGCTAGAGCGGGAGGCCCCAAAAACATTCAGTACTTC.

At least ten counts were recorded for this clonotype. The chain recombines TRBV11-2 with TRBJ1-1; 8 nucleotides agree with TRBD1. CDR1 is SGHAT, CDR2 FQNNGV, per germline. V shed 5 bases, J shed 5 bases, and the junction held 10 bases outside the gene matches. There are 15 residues in the CDR3. Written as DNA, the CDR3 is TGTGCCAGCAGCCTCCTCAGGGGGCGCAGGACTGAAGCTTTCTTT. Its translation is CASSLLRGRRTEAFF.

In its sample, this clonotype was seen many times. The CDR3 region has the DNA TGCGCCAGCAGCTTGGACACCTTAGGGGAGCAGTACTTC. Translating it yields CASSLDTLGEQYF. V usage is TRBV5-1 and J usage is TRBJ2-7; no reliable D call. This CDR3 spans 13 amino acids. Germline values: CDR1 SGHRS, CDR2 YFSETQ. V was trimmed by 0 bases and J by 7 bases, leaving 11 bases between them. Combining the CDR3 with reference TRBV5-1 and TRBJ2-7 gives the whole variable domain KAGVTQTPRYLIKTRGQQVTLSCSPISGHRSVSWYQQTPGQGLQFLFEYFSETQRNKGNFPGRFSGRQFSNSRSEMNVSTLELGDSALYLCASSLDTLGEQYFGPGTRLTVT.

The chain joins TRBV24-1 to TRBJ2-5; TRBD1 might be the D (5 bases). There are 13 residues in the CDR3. V was cut by 2 bases and J by 8 bases, with 11 bases left in between. Germline V gives CDR1 KGHDR, CDR2 SFDVKD. The CDR3 sequence: CATSDSRRETQYF. CDR3 bases: TGTGCCACCAGTGATTCTCGCAGGGAAACCCAGTACTTC.

This clonotype was observed a few times. The chain carries TRBV6-2 or TRBV6-3 and TRBJ2-7; D tentatively reads TRBD1 or TRBD2 (5 bases each). The germline V and J ends were trimmed by 7 bases and 0 bases, with 16 bases remaining between them. CDR3 length equals 15 residues. Germline loops: CDR1 MNHEY, CDR2 SVGEGT. CDR3 sequence (DNA): TGTGCCAGCACCAAGTGGGGGTTAGGCTCCTACGAGCAGTACTTC. This sequence encodes CASTKWGLGSYEQYF.

This clonotype was seen a handful of times. The chain recombines TRBV10-3 with TRBJ2-5; D is possibly TRBD2 (5 bases). The CDR3 has 12 amino acids. V was cut by 7 bases and J by 4 bases, with 10 bases left in between. CDR1 ENHRY and CDR2 SYGVKD come from the germline V gene. CDR3 sequence (DNA): TGTGCCATCAAGGCCGAGGGAGAGACCCAGTACTTC. It yields the protein CAIKAEGETQYF.

The chain uses TRBV7-8 and TRBJ2-3; D call uncertain. Per the germline V gene, CDR1 is SGHVS and CDR2 is FQNEAQ. V lost 7 bases and J 1 base, leaving 9 bases between the germline ends. CDR3 length: 13 residues. DNA for the CDR3: TGTGCCAGCACCCGGACCCGCACAGATACGCAGTATTTT. As protein: CASTRTRTDTQYF.

The rearrangement uses TRBV2 and TRBJ1-1; D is ambiguous. The CDR3 is 12 residues long. Trimming pared 0 bases from V and 9 bases from J, leaving 8 bases between. Germline CDR1 SNHLY, CDR2 FYNNEI. The DNA for the CDR3 is TGTGCCAGCAGTGAAGCGGTTTTGAAAGCTTTCTTT. This gives the protein CASSEAVLKAFF. Drawing the rest from reference TRBV2 and TRBJ1-1, the complete variable domain is EPEVTQTPSHQVTQMGQEVILRCVPISNHLYFYWYRQILGQKVEFLVSFYNNEISEKSEIFDDQFSVERPDGSNFTLKIRSTKLEDSAMYFCASSEAVLKAFFGQGTRLTVV.

The V and J genes are TRBV7-7 and TRBJ2-7, with no clear D. This CDR3 has 13 residues. The germline V gene encodes CDR1 SSHAT and CDR2 FNYEAQ (reference sequence). V was cut by 7 bases and J by 7 bases, with 17 bases left in between. The CDR3 region is CASTLSPGEEQYF. CDR3 nucleotide sequence: TGTGCCAGCACCCTATCACCTGGGGAAGAGCAGTACTTC. The full variable domain, with the rest looked up from reference TRBV7-7 and TRBJ2-7, is GAGVSQSPRYKVTKRGQDVTLRCDPISSHATLYWYQQALGQGPEFLTYFNYEAQPDKSGLPSDRFSAERPEGSISTLTIQRTEQRDSAMYRCASTLSPGEEQYFGPGTRLTVT.

The chain recombines TRBV20-1 with TRBJ2-3, with 7 bases identical to TRBD2. The germline CDR1 and CDR2 sequences are DFQATT and SNEGSKA (reference sequence). With 3 bases clipped from V and 9 bases from J, the junction kept 9 bases outside the gene matches. The CDR3 totals 13 residues. The CDR3 DNA is TGCAGTGCTAGCCGCGGGGGAGATTTGACGCAGTATTTT. As protein: CSASRGGDLTQYF.

This clonotype showed up just a few times. The chain combines TRBV20-1 with TRBJ2-1; D might be TRBD2 (7 bases). This CDR3 region has 20 residues. Trimming pared 0 bases from V and 4 bases from J, leaving 28 bases between. In germline, CDR1 is DFQATT, CDR2 SNEGSKA (reference sequence). The CDR3 sequence is CSARDRSGGGGPLIYNEQFF. The CDR3 coding sequence is TGCAGTGCTAGAGACCGATCGGGGGGCGGGGGTCCTCTAATATACAATGAGCAGTTCTTC.

In this sample, this clonotype turned up a few times. The chain has TRBV6-5 and TRBJ2-5; D unclear. CDR1 is MNHEY and CDR2 is SVGAGI in the germline V gene. V was clipped by 4 bases and J by 5 bases, with 11 bases between them. The CDR3 is made up of 13 amino acids. In DNA form, the CDR3 reads TGTGCCAGCAGTTGGACGGGCCGCGAGACCCAGTACTTC. The encoded protein is CASSWTGRETQYF.

This clonotype was counted between two and nine times. The genes are TRBV6-1 and TRBJ2-2; 13 nucleotides align to TRBD2. The V segment lost 5 bases and the J segment 6 bases; nucleotides outside the gene matches: 6. There are 16 residues in the CDR3. The germline V gene encodes CDR1 MNHNS and CDR2 SASEGT. Here the CDR3 DNA reads TGTGCCAGCAGTCATAGGACTAGCGGGAGTTCCGGGGAGCTGTTTTTT. It specifies CASSHRTSGSSGELFF.

CDR3 sequence reads: CASSLPGGSTDTQYF. CDR3 DNA sequence: TGTGCCAGCAGCTTACCCGGCGGGAGCACAGATACGCAGTATTTT. The chain employs TRBV11-2 and TRBJ2-3, with D possibly matching TRBD2 (5 bases). Trimming removed 2 bases at V and 0 bases at J, with 9 bases between. The CDR3 covers 15 residues. Germline values: CDR1 SGHAT, CDR2 FQNNGV.

In this sample, this clonotype turned up a few times. CDR3 coding DNA: TGTGCCAGCAGGGGACTAGGGAAGAGGTACGAGCAGTACTTC. It specifies CASRGLGKRYEQYF. The rearrangement uses TRBV7-9 and TRBJ2-7; 8 nucleotides line up with TRBD2. V shed 6 bases and J 4 bases; nucleotides not matched to a gene: 8. The V gene's germline CDR1 is SEHNR and CDR2 FQNEAQ (reference sequence). The CDR3 is made up of 14 amino acids.

This clonotype was found a few times. This sequence joins TRBV25-1 and TRBJ1-1; D remains ambiguous. Deletions cut 7 bases from V and 4 bases from J, with 16 bases between. Germline CDR1 and CDR2: MGHDK and SYGVNS. CDR3 length: 14 amino acids. The CDR3 DNA reads as TGTGCCAGCAAAGGGAATGAGAAGAGCACTGAAGCTTTCTTT. Translated, it gives CASKGNEKSTEAFF.

This clonotype was counted between two and nine times. The chain combines TRBV20-1 with TRBJ2-1; 10 bases are shared with TRBD2. This CDR3 has 14 residues. Germline trimming cut 3 bases from V and 7 bases from J; bases unmatched to any gene: 6. From germline, CDR1 is DFQATT and CDR2 SNEGSKA (reference sequence). CDR3 protein: CSARSLAGANEQFF. For the CDR3, the DNA is TGCAGTGCTAGGTCGCTAGCGGGAGCGAATGAGCAGTTCTTC.

The V call is TRBV2, the J call TRBJ2-1, with unresolved D. Germline V CDR1 and CDR2: SNHLY, FYNNEI. The length of the CDR3 is 15 residues. The V end lost 4 bases, the J end lost 0 bases, and 10 bases lay between the germline ends. The CDR3, as DNA: TGTGCCAGCAGTGCCATGGCAGTCTCCTACAATGAGCAGTTCTTC. Its translation is CASSAMAVSYNEQFF.

This clonotype occurred many times. DNA of the CDR3: TGTGCCAGCAGCGGATTTGATGAGCAGTTCTTC. Translated: CASSGFDEQFF. The chain recombines TRBV12-3 or TRBV12-4 with TRBJ2-1; no definite D call. With 6 bases removed from V and 8 bases from J, the gap between germline ends came to 8 bases. This CDR3 spans 11 amino acids.

This clonotype was seen a few times. The chain joins TRBV11-2 to TRBJ2-6, with D perhaps TRBD1 (5 bases). Trimming took 2 bases from V and 4 from J, leaving 18 bases between them. Germline V lookup: CDR1 SGHAT, CDR2 FQNNGV. The CDR3 runs to 18 residues. The CDR3 region is CASSLRSGQDSGANVLTF. DNA for the CDR3: TGTGCCAGCAGCTTAAGGTCAGGGCAAGACTCCGGGGCCAACGTCCTGACTTTC.

The CDR3 region is CSAGGGNGNTIYF. For the CDR3, the DNA is TGCAGTGCAGGGGGGGGCAATGGAAACACCATATATTTT. V usage is TRBV20-1 and J usage is TRBJ1-3, with D possibly matching TRBD1 (6 bases). Per the germline V gene, CDR1 is DFQATT and CDR2 is SNEGSKA (reference sequence). This CDR3 is 13 amino acids long. Trimming stripped 6 bases from V and 3 bases from J, with 12 bases between.

This clonotype was found many times. V and J are TRBV12-3 or TRBV12-4 and TRBJ2-2; unclear D gene. CDR3 size: 16 residues. V lost 6 bases to trimming and J lost 5 bases, with 19 bases between them. CDR3 coding DNA: TGTGCCAGCAGCCGATCCGGGTCGCAACTTACCGGGGAGCTGTTTTTT. Its translation: CASSRSGSQLTGELFF.

A few counts support this clonotype. The chain combines TRBV27 with TRBJ2-6, with D possibly being TRBD1 or TRBD2 (5 bases each). V lost 6 bases to trimming and J lost 4 bases, with 16 bases between them. This CDR3 contains 16 residues. Germline V lookup: CDR1 MNHEY, CDR2 SMNVEV (reference sequence). In DNA, the CDR3 is TGTGCCAGCAGCCCTGGGGTCGGGACCGGGGCCAACGTCCTGACTTTC. Its translation is CASSPGVGTGANVLTF.

This clonotype was seen only a few times. The chain employs TRBV3-1 and TRBJ2-2, with 10 nucleotides matching TRBD1. The length of the CDR3 is 15 residues. Germline loops: CDR1 LGHDT, CDR2 YNNKEL (reference sequence). Trimming removed 2 bases from V and 7 bases from J; junction bases left unmatched: 4. CDR3 protein: CASSQTGTGVGELFF. CDR3 in DNA: TGTGCCAGCAGCCAAACCGGGACAGGGGTCGGGGAGCTGTTTTTT.

This chain connects TRBV20-1 to TRBJ2-1; TRBD2 might be the D (6 bases). The V gene's germline CDR1 is DFQATT and CDR2 SNEGSKA (reference sequence). The CDR3 length is 16 residues. Trimming removed 1 base at V and 7 bases at J, with 20 bases between. The CDR3 protein is CSARGPPGLIQNEQFF. CDR3 sequence (DNA): TGCAGTGCTAGAGGGCCACCCGGACTAATCCAGAATGAGCAGTTCTTC.